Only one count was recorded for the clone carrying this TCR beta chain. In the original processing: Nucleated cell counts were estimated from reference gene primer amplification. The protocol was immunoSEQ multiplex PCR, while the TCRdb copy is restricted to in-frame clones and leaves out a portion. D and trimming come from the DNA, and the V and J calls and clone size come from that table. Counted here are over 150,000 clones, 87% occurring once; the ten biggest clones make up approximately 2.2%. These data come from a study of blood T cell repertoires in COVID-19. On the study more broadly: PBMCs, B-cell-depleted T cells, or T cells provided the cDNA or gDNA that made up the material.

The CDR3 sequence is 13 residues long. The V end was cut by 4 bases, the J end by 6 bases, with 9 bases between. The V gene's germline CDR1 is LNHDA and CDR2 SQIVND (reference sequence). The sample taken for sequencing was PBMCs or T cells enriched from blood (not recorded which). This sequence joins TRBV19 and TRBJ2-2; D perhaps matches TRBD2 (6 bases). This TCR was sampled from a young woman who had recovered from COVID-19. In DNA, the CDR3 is TGTGCCAGTAGTAATACGGGAGCCGGGGAGCTGTTTTTT. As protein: CASSNTGAGELFF.